This T cell receptor beta chain was observed in a study of blood T cell repertoires in COVID-19. Some clones are missing from TCRdb's copy, which holds only in-frame ones; the method was immunoSEQ multiplex PCR. The sample lists roughly 180,000 clones, roughly four fifths occurring once. Germline-derived CDR1 and CDR2 are DFQATT and SNEGSKA (reference sequence). Trimming cost V 3 bases and J 4 bases; bases outside gene matches: 7. There are 14 residues in the CDR3. The sequence was obtained from a woman aged 40-49 years with COVID-19, enrolled during active disease. V is TRBV20-1 and J is TRBJ2-3, with 7 bases fitting TRBD1. Material for sequencing was peripheral blood. The CDR3 protein is CSASGRGNADTQYF. The CDR3 DNA follows: TGCAGTGCTAGTGGCAGGGGGAATGCAGATACGCAGTATTTT.